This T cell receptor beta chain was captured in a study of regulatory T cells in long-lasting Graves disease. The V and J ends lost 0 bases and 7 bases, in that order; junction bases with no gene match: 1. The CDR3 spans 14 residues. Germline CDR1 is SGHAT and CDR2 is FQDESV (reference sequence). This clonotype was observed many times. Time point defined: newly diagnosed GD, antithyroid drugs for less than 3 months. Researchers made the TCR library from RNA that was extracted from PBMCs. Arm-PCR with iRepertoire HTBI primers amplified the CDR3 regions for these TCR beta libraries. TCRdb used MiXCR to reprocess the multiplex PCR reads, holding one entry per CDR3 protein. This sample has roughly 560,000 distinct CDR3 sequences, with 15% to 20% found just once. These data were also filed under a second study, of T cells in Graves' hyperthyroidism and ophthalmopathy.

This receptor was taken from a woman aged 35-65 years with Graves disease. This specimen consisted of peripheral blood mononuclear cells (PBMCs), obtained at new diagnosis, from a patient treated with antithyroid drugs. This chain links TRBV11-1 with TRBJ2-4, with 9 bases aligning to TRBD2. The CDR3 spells CASSLASGGNIQYF. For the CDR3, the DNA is TGTGCCAGCAGCTTAGCTAGCGGGGGCAACATTCAGTACTTC.